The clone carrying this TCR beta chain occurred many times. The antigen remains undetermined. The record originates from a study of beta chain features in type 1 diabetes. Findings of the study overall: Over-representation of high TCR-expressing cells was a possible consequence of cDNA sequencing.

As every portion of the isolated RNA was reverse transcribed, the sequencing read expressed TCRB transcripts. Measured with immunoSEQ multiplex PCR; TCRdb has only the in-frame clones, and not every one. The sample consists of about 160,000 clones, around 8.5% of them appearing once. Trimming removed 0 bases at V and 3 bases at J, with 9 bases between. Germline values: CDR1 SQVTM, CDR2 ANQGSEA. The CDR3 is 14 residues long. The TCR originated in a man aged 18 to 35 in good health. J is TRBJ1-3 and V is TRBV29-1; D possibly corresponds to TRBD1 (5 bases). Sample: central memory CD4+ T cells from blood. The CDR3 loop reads CSVEDGQFGNTIYF. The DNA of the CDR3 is TGCAGCGTTGAAGATGGACAATTTGGAAACACCATATATTTT. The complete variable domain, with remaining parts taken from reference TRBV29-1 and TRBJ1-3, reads SAVISQKPSRDICQRGTSLTIQCQVDSQVTMMFWYRQQPGQSLTLIATANQGSEATYESGFVIDKFPISRPNLTFSTLTVSNMSPEDSSIYLCSVEDGQFGNTIYFGEGSWLTVV.